This entry describes one TCR beta chain. The CDR3 extends over 13 amino acids. Between the trimmed V and J ends, which lost 3 bases and 5 bases, there was a span of 11 bases. Looked up from germline, CDR1 is KGHSH and CDR2 is LQKENI. This specimen belongs to a study of shared clonotypes between healthy human individuals. Clones were sequenced by immunoSEQ multiplex PCR, and TCRdb holds only the in-frame ones, with some missing. The sample lists about 520,000 clones, roughly 80% seen once, with over 9.5% in the top ten. J is TRBJ2-7 and V is TRBV18, with D tentatively TRBD1 (6 bases). The sequenced material came from PBMCs. The TCR comes from a woman between 40 and 55 years old in good health. Some clones in this sample may be carry-over from other donors' samples. CDR3 residues: CASSPGQTNEQYF. The CDR3, as DNA: TGTGCCAGCTCACCGGGACAAACCAACGAGCAGTACTTC.